One and the same sample provided the 2 T cell receptor beta chains below, sequenced in a study of T cell changes during pregnancy in multiple sclerosis. Sequenced by immunoSEQ multiplex PCR; TCRdb stores in-frame clones only, minus some. The sample consists of over 50,000 clones, 87% of them appearing once. The sequencing input was peripheral blood from another person, used as feeder cells. The receptors shown here come from a human donor whose cells served as feeder cells for cultures in a pregnancy study.

The rearrangement links TRBV7-3 to TRBJ1-1; 8 bases agree with TRBD1. This CDR3 is 13 amino acids long. V shed 6 bases and J 1 base; nucleotides not matched to a gene: 1. Germline CDR1 reads SGHTA; CDR2 reads FQGTGA. CDR3 loop: CASRGQGNTEAFF. The CDR3 DNA is TGTGCCAGCAGAGGACAGGGGAACACTGAAGCTTTCTTT.

The gene calls are TRBV30 and TRBJ1-4; weak D call: TRBD1 (6 bases). Trimming stripped 0 bases from V and 0 bases from J, with 8 bases between. The V gene's germline CDR1 is GTSNPN and CDR2 SVGIG (reference sequence). The CDR3 is 15 amino acids. The CDR3 spells CAWSVGGATNEKLFF. The CDR3 DNA reads as TGTGCCTGGAGTGTAGGGGGGGCAACTAATGAAAAACTGTTTTTT.